This passage covers 30 T cell receptor beta chains from one sample sequenced in a study of T cell repertoires in cytomegalovirus infection. Antigens for these TCRs are unknown. From the reads, TCRdb called clonotypes with MiXCR, one entry per CDR3 protein. The table includes approximately 730,000 distinct CDR3 sequences, under 35% detected once. This specimen consisted of cultured CD8+ T cells from PBMCs, obtained from culture after CMV antigen stimulation. The origin of the receptors is a human donor in good health (CMV status not recorded). Some clones in this sample may be carry-over from other donors' samples.

The chain has TRBV19 and TRBJ1-3; D is perhaps TRBD1 (5 bases). V lost 5 bases to trimming and J lost 0 bases, with 8 bases between them. From germline, CDR1 is LNHDA and CDR2 SQIVND (reference sequence). The CDR3 is made up of 14 amino acids. The CDR3 spells CASSGQFSGNTIYF. The CDR3 DNA reads TGTGCCAGTAGTGGACAATTCTCTGGAAACACCATATATTTT.

V is TRBV7-9 and J is TRBJ2-3, with D tentatively TRBD1 (6 bases). From germline, CDR1 is SEHNR and CDR2 FQNEAQ (reference sequence). This CDR3 is 15 amino acids long. V shed 1 base and J shed 3 bases, with 11 bases lying between them. The CDR3 region has the DNA TGTGCCAGCAGCTTAGGTGGGGACAAAACAGATACGCAGTATTTT. It yields the protein CASSLGGDKTDTQYF.

Only a few counts were recorded for this clonotype. The gene calls are TRBV19 and TRBJ1-6; no definite D call. This CDR3 is built from 13 residues. V dropped 5 bases and J dropped 5 bases, with 7 bases sitting between them. CDR1 is LNHDA and CDR2 is SQIVND in the germline V gene (reference sequence). CDR3: CASSLQNNSPLHF. In DNA form, the CDR3 reads TGTGCCAGTAGTTTACAGAATAATTCACCCCTCCACTTT.

The chain has TRBV5-1 and TRBJ2-3, with 9 nucleotides matching TRBD1. CDR3 length: 14 residues. Per germline, CDR1 SGHRS and CDR2 YFSETQ. With V trimmed by 6 bases and J by 5 bases, 7 bases remained unmatched. CDR3 in DNA: TGCGCCAGCAACGCCGGGACAGGGTTAGATACGCAGTATTTT. Translating gives CASNAGTGLDTQYF.

This clonotype has a handful of counts. The chain joins TRBV7-9 to TRBJ2-7; D gene ambiguous. Germline lookup yields CDR1 SEHNR and CDR2 FQNEAQ (reference sequence). The CDR3 consists of 14 residues. The V end lost 0 bases, the J end lost 4 bases, and 10 bases lay between the germline ends. CDR3 region: CASSLAEQQYEQYV. The DNA for the CDR3 is TGTGCCAGCAGCTTAGCGGAACAGCAATACGAGCAGTACGTC.

There are many counts of this clonotype. J is TRBJ2-5 and V is TRBV13; tentatively, D is TRBD1 or TRBD2 (5 bases each). Trimming removed 4 bases from V and 1 base from J, with 10 bases in between. The CDR3 consists of 14 residues. Per germline, CDR1 PRHDT and CDR2 FYEKMQ (reference sequence). The CDR3 here is CASSSWGFQETQYF. The CDR3 bases are TGTGCCAGCAGCTCATGGGGGTTCCAAGAGACCCAGTACTTC. Together with reference TRBV13 and TRBJ2-5, the CDR3 gives the full variable domain: AAGVIQSPRHLIKEKRETATLKCYPIPRHDTVYWYQQGPGQDPQFLISFYEKMQSDKGSIPDRFSAQQFSDYHSELNMSSLELGDSALYFCASSSWGFQETQYFGPGTRLLVL.

This clonotype was seen only a few times. The V and J genes are TRBV28 and TRBJ1-3; possibly TRBD1 for D (5 bases). CDR3 length: 16 residues. Germline values: CDR1 MDHEN, CDR2 SYDVKM. Trimming pared 1 base from V and 4 bases from J, leaving 14 bases between. CDR3: CASSLFGRARGNTIYF. CDR3 DNA: TGTGCCAGCAGTTTATTCGGCAGGGCTAGGGGAAACACCATATATTTT.

This clonotype was counted between two and nine times. The V and J genes are TRBV10-2 and TRBJ1-1; D remains ambiguous. Deletions cut 0 bases from V and 3 bases from J, with 2 bases between. From germline, CDR1 is WSHSY and CDR2 SAAADI. The CDR3 spans 12 residues. The CDR3 is CASSESDTEAFF. The CDR3 bases are TGCGCCAGCAGTGAGTCGGACACTGAAGCTTTCTTT.

This clonotype has just a few counts. The CDR3 nucleotides read TGTGCCAGCAGCTCCCCTCAGGGACAGCTATACAATGAGCAGTTCTTC. Residues: CASSSPQGQLYNEQFF. The V call is TRBV7-8, the J call TRBJ2-1; 7 positions agree with TRBD1. V trimming: 4 bases; J trimming: 4 bases; junction bases outside the gene matches: 10. The CDR3 loop spans 16 amino acids. Germline values: CDR1 SGHVS, CDR2 FQNEAQ.

This sequence joins TRBV4-3 and TRBJ2-1, with a possible D match to TRBD1 (7 bases). The germline CDR1 and CDR2 sequences are LGHNA and YSLEER. The V gene lost 2 bases and the J gene lost 3 bases, with 8 bases spanning the gap. This CDR3 comprises 14 residues. CDR3 nucleotide sequence: TGCGCCAGCAGCCAACAGGGGGGCTACAATGAGCAGTTCTTC. This translates into CASSQQGGYNEQFF.

The V call is TRBV7-8, the J call TRBJ2-7, with TRBD1 as a possible D gene (5 bases). CDR3 length: 14 residues. The V gene's germline CDR1 is SGHVS and CDR2 FQNEAQ. V was trimmed by 6 bases and J by 3 bases, leaving 15 bases between them. CDR3 in amino acids: CASSLIQAGYEQYV. In DNA, the CDR3 is TGTGCCAGCAGTTTAATACAGGCCGGCTACGAGCAGTACGTC.

CDR3 amino acids: CASSLVATGTKDAEQYF. The CDR3 DNA reads as TGTGCCAGCAGCTTAGTTGCTACCGGGACAAAAGACGCCGAGCAGTACTTC. J is TRBJ2-7 and V is TRBV7-2; D possibly corresponds to TRBD1 (6 bases). Trimming removed 1 base from V and 6 bases from J, with 22 bases in between. Germline V CDR1 and CDR2: SGHTA, FQGNSA. The CDR3 is 17 amino acids.

This clonotype was detected many times. V gene TRBV7-2 combines with J gene TRBJ2-5, with TRBD1 as a possible D gene (5 bases). V was clipped by 5 bases and J by 5 bases, with 15 bases between them. CDR3 length: 14 amino acids. Germline V gene lookup returns CDR1 SGHTA and CDR2 FQGNSA. DNA of the CDR3: TGTGCCAGCAGCATGGGGCCAGGGCTTGAGACCCAGTACTTC. It translates to CASSMGPGLETQYF.

The sample holds a few counts of this clonotype. The chain combines TRBV6-5 with TRBJ2-1; tentative D call: TRBD1 (6 bases). Germline CDR1 MNHEY, CDR2 SVGAGI. The V end lost 0 bases, the J end lost 5 bases, and 11 bases lay between the germline ends. CDR3 size: 15 residues. In DNA form, the CDR3 reads TGTGCCAGCAGTTACTCCCAGGGGTACAACAATGAGCAGTTCTTC. Translation: CASSYSQGYNNEQFF.

The V call is TRBV7-2, the J call TRBJ1-1, with D uncertain. The germline V gene encodes CDR1 SGHTA and CDR2 FQGNSA. The CDR3 is 13 residues long. Trimming took off 2 bases at V and 4 bases at J, with 8 bases between the two ends. The CDR3 region has the DNA TGTGCCAGCAGCTTAAAACGGGTCACTGAAGCTTTCTTT. Its translation is CASSLKRVTEAFF.

V and J are TRBV12-3 or TRBV12-4 and TRBJ2-7; D unresolved. This CDR3 has 12 amino acids. The V end lost 5 bases, the J end lost 5 bases, and 10 bases lay between the germline ends. This CDR3 is CASSPSVHEQYF. For the CDR3, the DNA is TGTGCCAGCAGTCCCTCAGTACACGAGCAGTACTTC.

The chain combines TRBV24-1 with TRBJ2-1, with 9 bases fitting TRBD2. CDR1 and CDR2 (germline): KGHDR, SFDVKD. The CDR3 runs to 13 residues. Trimming took 9 bases from V and 7 from J; bases not matched to a gene: 6. The CDR3 DNA reads TGTGCCACCCCAGCGGGGGGTTCTAATGAGCAGTTCTTC. Protein: CATPAGGSNEQFF.

This clonotype came up a few times. The chain combines TRBV7-9 with TRBJ1-2; tentative D call: TRBD1 (5 bases). The CDR3 is made up of 15 amino acids. Trimming pared 5 bases from V and 8 bases from J, leaving 21 bases between. CDR1 is SEHNR and CDR2 is FQNEAQ in the germline V gene (reference sequence). Here the CDR3 reads CASSPREAPDLGYTF. In DNA form, the CDR3 reads TGTGCCAGCAGCCCCAGGGAGGCCCCGGATTTGGGCTACACCTTC.

The genes are TRBV2 and TRBJ2-3; 7 bases are a match to TRBD1. The CDR3 covers 17 residues. The germline CDR1 and CDR2 sequences are SNHLY and FYNNEI. V was clipped by 7 bases and J by 0 bases; unmatched bases: 13. DNA for the CDR3: TGTGCCAGCATTGCCCCCTCTGGACAGGAGAGCACAGATACGCAGTATTTT. Protein: CASIAPSGQESTDTQYF.

The rearrangement uses TRBV5-6 and TRBJ2-2; D gene unclear. Per the germline V gene, CDR1 is SGHDT and CDR2 is YYEEEE. This CDR3 contains 13 residues. V was clipped by 4 bases and J by 3 bases, with 7 bases between them. The chain's CDR3 is CASSNSHTGELFF. CDR3 bases: TGTGCCAGCAGCAACAGCCACACCGGGGAGCTGTTTTTT.

V usage is TRBV4-3 and J usage is TRBJ2-2, with D hard to call. Germline CDR1 reads LGHNA; CDR2 reads YSLEER. Trimming left V 0 bases short and J 6 bases short, with 17 bases between. This CDR3 is 17 amino acids long. The CDR3 nucleotides are TGCGCCAGCAGCCAAGATAGCCTATTTCTGGGGTCCGGGGAGCTGTTTTTT. Its translation: CASSQDSLFLGSGELFF.

The chain has TRBV20-1 and TRBJ2-1; D is uncertain. Trimming pared 0 bases from V and 4 bases from J, leaving 13 bases between. The CDR3 has 15 amino acids. Germline CDR1 is DFQATT and CDR2 is SNEGSKA (reference sequence). In nucleotides, the CDR3 is TGCAGTGCTAGAGATAAAGACCATCCTTACAATGAGCAGTTCTTC. This codes for CSARDKDHPYNEQFF.

The chain carries TRBV5-1 and TRBJ1-6; TRBD1 matches at 8 bases. The CDR3 length is 14 residues. In germline, CDR1 is SGHRS, CDR2 YFSETQ. Trimming removed 5 bases from V and 7 bases from J; junction bases left unmatched: 5. The CDR3 is CASSPGGQNSPLHF. The DNA for the CDR3 is TGCGCCAGCAGTCCAGGGGGCCAGAATTCACCCCTCCACTTT.

V and J are TRBV19 and TRBJ2-3; no clear D gene. The V and J ends lost 3 bases and 4 bases respectively, with 20 bases between them. Germline V CDR1 and CDR2: LNHDA, SQIVND (reference sequence). The CDR3 is made up of 17 amino acids. This chain's CDR3 is CASSISRLLRASDTQYF. DNA of the CDR3: TGTGCCAGTAGTATTAGCCGTCTACTAAGGGCCTCAGATACGCAGTATTTT.

The chain combines TRBV6-2 or TRBV6-3 with TRBJ2-7; D is undetermined. The CDR3 spans 15 residues. V was clipped by 2 bases and J by 3 bases, with 14 bases between them. The germline CDR1 and CDR2 sequences are MNHEY and SVGEGT. This CDR3 is CASSYGNGSNYEQYV. The DNA for the CDR3 is TGTGCCAGCAGTTACGGGAACGGCTCGAACTACGAGCAGTACGTC.

This chain links TRBV28 with TRBJ2-3, with TRBD1 as a possible D gene (6 bases). With 6 bases removed from V and 4 bases from J, the gap between germline ends came to 17 bases. This CDR3 has 15 amino acids. CDR1 and CDR2 from the germline V gene are MDHEN and SYDVKM. This chain's CDR3 is CASSQTQGNADTQYF. The CDR3 region has the DNA TGTGCCAGCAGCCAAACCCAGGGGAATGCAGATACGCAGTATTTT.

This clonotype showed up just a few times. The rearrangement joins TRBV5-1 to TRBJ2-7, with D hard to call. CDR1 and CDR2 (germline): SGHRS, YFSETQ. The CDR3 runs to 13 residues. The germline V and J ends were trimmed by 5 bases and 1 base, with 10 bases remaining between them. The CDR3 DNA reads TGCGCCAGCAGTTGGACGGTTTCCTACGAGCAGTACTTC. Translated, it gives CASSWTVSYEQYF.

This clonotype was picked up many times. This chain connects TRBV7-2 to TRBJ1-6, with a weak D call TRBD1 (5 bases). CDR3 length: 15 residues. Germline V gene lookup returns CDR1 SGHTA and CDR2 FQGNSA. With 1 base removed from V and 4 bases from J, the gap between germline ends came to 8 bases. The DNA for the CDR3 is TGTGCCAGCAGCTTAGAACAGGTTTATAATTCACCCCTCCACTTT. Its protein is CASSLEQVYNSPLHF.

This clonotype was counted only a few times. The chain has TRBV6-2 or TRBV6-3 and TRBJ2-5; the match to TRBD1 covers 9 bases. Trimming took 3 bases from V and 2 from J; bases not matched to a gene: 7. In germline, CDR1 is MNHEY, CDR2 SVGEGT. This CDR3 region has 16 residues. The CDR3: CASSYGDRDTQETQYF. For the CDR3, the DNA is TGTGCCAGCAGTTATGGGGACAGGGATACACAAGAGACCCAGTACTTC.

The table lists this clonotype with many counts. This chain joins TRBV7-8 and TRBJ1-1; 8 bases are a match to TRBD1. The V segment lost 5 bases and the J segment 8 bases; nucleotides outside the gene matches: 13. The CDR3 sequence is 15 residues long. CDR1 is SGHVS and CDR2 is FQNEAQ in the germline V gene. This CDR3 is CASSGRQGRPEEAFF. The CDR3 DNA reads TGTGCCAGCAGCGGTAGACAGGGGCGGCCGGAGGAAGCTTTCTTT.